Presented here are 12 T cell receptor beta chains from one specimen sequenced in a study of cytomegalovirus exposure and HLA in healthy donors. Use of 60 Vbeta and 13 Jbeta primers characterized the PCR. Generated by immunoSEQ multiplex PCR, the TCRdb table keeps only in-frame clones and is missing some. The sample includes 110,000 to 150,000 clones, approximately 80% of them seen just once. Sequenced material: PBMCs. The receptors come from a young woman in good health and CMV-seropositive.

The chain couples TRBV15 to TRBJ1-1; TRBD1 is a possible D gene (6 bases). Trimming removed 0 bases at V and 1 base at J, with 9 bases between. The CDR3 sequence is 15 residues long. Germline assignment: CDR1 LNHNV and CDR2 YYDKDF (reference sequence). In DNA, the CDR3 is TGTGCCACCAGCAGAGATGTGGGGGCGAACACTGAAGCTTTCTTT. This gives the protein CATSRDVGANTEAFF.

This clone ranks as medium-sized. This sequence joins TRBV14 and TRBJ1-3; possible D gene TRBD1, 5 bases. Trimming left V 6 bases short and J 1 base short, with 13 bases between. This CDR3 comprises 15 residues. CDR1 and CDR2 (germline): SGHDN, FVKESK. The CDR3 region is CASSPLQESGNTIYF. DNA of the CDR3: TGTGCCAGCAGTCCTTTACAGGAATCTGGAAACACCATATATTTT.

In the case of this clone: At one of its ends the junction is not consistent with the germline gene, which may arise from a read error. V usage is TRBV7-2 and J usage is TRBJ1-1; D remains unclear. The CDR3 totals 11 residues. Germline CDR1 reads SGHTA; CDR2 reads FQGNSA. The CDR3 reads CASRLDIAVFF. The DNA for the CDR3 is TGTGCCAGCAGGTTAGACATCGCGGTTTTCTTT.

V gene TRBV15 combines with J gene TRBJ2-7, with 7 bases fitting TRBD1. The germline V gene has CDR1 LNHNV and CDR2 YYDKDF (reference sequence). Trimming cost V 0 bases and J 5 bases; bases outside gene matches: 10. This CDR3 comprises 16 residues. In DNA form, the CDR3 reads TGTGCCACCAGCAGAGATGTTGGACAGGCGTTACACGAGCAGTACTTC. It is translated as CATSRDVGQALHEQYF.

The chain has TRBV11-2 and TRBJ1-4; D uncertain. The germline gives CDR1 SGHAT, CDR2 FQNNGV. The CDR3 is 11 amino acids. Trimming pared 5 bases from V and 5 bases from J, leaving 3 bases between. The CDR3 DNA reads TGTGCCAGCAGCCCGAATGAAAAACTGTTTTTT. It encodes CASSPNEKLFF.

CDR3 coding DNA: TGTGCCAGCAAAGAGCCGGGGAACATTCAGTACTTC. Amino acids: CASKEPGNIQYF. The V and J genes are TRBV27 and TRBJ2-4; maybe TRBD2 (5 bases). The CDR3 sequence is 12 residues long. Trimming took off 7 bases at V and 7 bases at J, with 11 bases between the two ends. Germline CDR1 reads MNHEY; CDR2 reads SMNVEV (reference sequence).

V gene TRBV6-5 combines with J gene TRBJ1-1; 11 bases line up with TRBD1. Losses at the gene ends were 4 bases for V and 5 bases for J; bases not matched to a gene: 9. The germline V gene encodes CDR1 MNHEY and CDR2 SVGAGI. CDR3 size: 16 residues. CDR3 amino acids: CASSSWTGGAKTEAFF. The CDR3, as DNA: TGTGCCAGCAGTTCCTGGACAGGGGGCGCGAAAACTGAAGCTTTCTTT.

The chain links TRBV6-1 to TRBJ1-3, with 7 bases identical to TRBD1. With 3 bases clipped from V and 3 bases from J, the junction kept 5 bases outside the gene matches. The length of the CDR3 is 15 residues. Germline CDR1 and CDR2: MNHNS and SASEGT. The CDR3 reads CASSDQTGFGNTIYF. CDR3 DNA sequence: TGTGCCAGCAGTGACCAGACAGGGTTTGGAAACACCATATATTTT.

This rearrangement joins TRBV2 to TRBJ2-7; TRBD1 aligns across 7 bases. V lost 5 bases and J lost 3; bases outside the gene matches: 10. CDR3 length: 15 amino acids. Germline CDR1 reads SNHLY; CDR2 reads FYNNEI. Here the CDR3 reads CASSLGTVAFYEQYF. For the CDR3, the DNA is TGTGCCAGCAGTCTCGGGACAGTCGCATTCTACGAGCAGTACTTC.

The chain has TRBV7-8 and TRBJ2-7; D is possibly TRBD2 (5 bases). V was clipped by 5 bases and J by 1 base, with 12 bases between them. Germline V lookup: CDR1 SGHVS, CDR2 FQNEAQ. The CDR3 runs 14 residues. CDR3 in DNA: TGTGCCAGCAGCCCGGAGACGGGATCCTACGAGCAGTACTTC. It is translated as CASSPETGSYEQYF.

The chain is built from TRBV18 and TRBJ1-2, with 9 bases fitting TRBD1. Germline assignment: CDR1 KGHSH and CDR2 LQKENI. The CDR3 covers 14 residues. V shed 2 bases and J 4 bases; nucleotides not matched to a gene: 2. In DNA form, the CDR3 reads TGTGCCAGCTCACCAACGACAGGGGGCTATGGCTACACCTTC. Encoded protein: CASSPTTGGYGYTF.

The rearrangement uses TRBV5-1 and TRBJ2-7; no clear D. Germline V lookup: CDR1 SGHRS, CDR2 YFSETQ. The CDR3 totals 12 residues. With 5 bases removed from V and 0 bases from J, the gap between germline ends came to 6 bases. The CDR3 here is CASSGNSYEQYF. The CDR3 region has the DNA TGCGCCAGCAGTGGCAACTCCTACGAGCAGTACTTC. The full variable domain, completed using reference TRBV5-1 and TRBJ2-7, is KAGVTQTPRYLIKTRGQQVTLSCSPISGHRSVSWYQQTPGQGLQFLFEYFSETQRNKGNFPGRFSGRQFSNSRSEMNVSTLELGDSALYLCASSGNSYEQYFGPGTRLTVT.